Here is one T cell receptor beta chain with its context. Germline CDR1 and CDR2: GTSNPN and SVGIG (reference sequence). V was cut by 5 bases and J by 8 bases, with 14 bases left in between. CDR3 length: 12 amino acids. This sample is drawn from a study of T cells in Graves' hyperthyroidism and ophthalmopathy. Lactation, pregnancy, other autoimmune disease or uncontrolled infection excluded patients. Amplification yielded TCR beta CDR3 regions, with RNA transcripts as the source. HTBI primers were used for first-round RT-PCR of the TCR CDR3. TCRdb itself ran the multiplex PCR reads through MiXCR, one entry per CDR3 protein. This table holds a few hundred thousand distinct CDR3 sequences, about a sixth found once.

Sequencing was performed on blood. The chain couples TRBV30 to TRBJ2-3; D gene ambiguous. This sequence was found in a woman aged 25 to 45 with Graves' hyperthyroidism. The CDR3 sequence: CAWELSAPTQYF. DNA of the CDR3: TGTGCCTGGGAGCTCTCCGCCCCTACGCAGTATTTT. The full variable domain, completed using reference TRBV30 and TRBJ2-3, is SQTIHQWPATLVQPVGSPLSLECTVEGTSNPNLYWYRQAAGRGLQLLFYSVGIGQISSEVPQNLSASRPQDRQFILSSKKLLLSDSGFYLCAWELSAPTQYFGPGTRLTVL.